This is a list of T cell receptor beta chains from one sample in a study of beta chain features in type 1 diabetes. The table came from immunoSEQ multiplex PCR; TCRdb's copy has only in-frame clones and leaves some out. The sample lists under 300,000 clones; under 8.5% were seen once. Sequencing was done on a sample of central memory CD4+ T cells from blood. These receptors all come from a woman aged 18-35 years in good health. Each CDR3 is given with its conserved first and last residue. The order of the fields is clone size, J gene, V gene, D gene, CDR3 DNA, CDR3 protein. D genes are given only for firm matches. For some rows the clone size is stated as once, few or many, or as a class when expanded; others skip it.

NA | TRBJ1-2 | TRBV4-2 | TRBD1 | TGTGCCAGCAGCCAAACCGAAGGGACAGGGGTTGCATATGGCTACACCTTC | CASSQTEGTGVAYGYTF
NA | TRBJ2-3 | TRBV15 | NA | TGTGCCACCAGCAGGAAACGCACAGATACGCAGTATTTT | CATSRKRTDTQYF
NA | TRBJ2-5 | TRBV5-1 | NA | TGCGCCAGCAGCTTCTACCAGGGGGAGACCCAGTACTTC | CASSFYQGETQYF
many | TRBJ2-1 | TRBV2 | NA | TGTGCCAGCAGCGAGCAGGGACCTGAGCAGTTCTTC | CASSEQGPEQFF
NA | TRBJ2-5 | TRBV30 | NA | TGTGCCTGGAGGTCGGTGGAAAGCGAGACCCAGTACTTC | CAWRSVESETQYF
NA | TRBJ2-2 | TRBV28 | NA | TGTGCCAGCAGTTTACGACAGGTGGGGGAGCTGTTTTTT | CASSLRQVGELFF
many | TRBJ1-5 | TRBV18 | NA | TGTGCCAGCTCACCCGGGTGGAGCAATCAGCCCCAGCATTTT | CASSPGWSNQPQHF
NA | TRBJ1-1 | TRBV5-1 | NA | TGCGCCAGCAGCTTGGGGAGGAACACTGAAGCTTTCTTT | CASSLGRNTEAFF
few | TRBJ2-4 | TRBV28 | NA | TGTGCCAGCAAGAGTGTCGAGAAAGGGGCCAAAAACATTCAGTACTTC | CASKSVEKGAKNIQYF
many | TRBJ2-3 | TRBV10-3 | NA | TGTGCCATCAGCTTGGGGCCTGAATCGGATACGCAGTATTTT | CAISLGPESDTQYF
many | TRBJ2-1 | TRBV13 | NA | TGTGCCAGCAGCTTATACGAACTCGCCTACAATGAGCAGTTCTTC | CASSLYELAYNEQFF
few | TRBJ2-1 | TRBV7-3 | TRBD2 | TGTGCCAGCAGCCCAGGGGGGGCTAGCGGGAGTAATGAGCAGTTCTTC | CASSPGGASGSNEQFF
few | TRBJ2-5 | TRBV7-2 | TRBD1 | TGTGCCAGCAGCTCCACAGGGGGCGTGCGAGAGACCCAGTACTTC | CASSSTGGVRETQYF
NA | TRBJ2-3 | TRBV27 | TRBD1 | TGTGCCAGCAGTCGTGACAGGGCAACAGATACGCAGTATTTT | CASSRDRATDTQYF
NA | TRBJ2-3 | TRBV10-3 | NA | TGTGCCATCAGTACTACCGGAAATTGGGATACGCAGTATTTT | CAISTTGNWDTQYF
few | TRBJ1-4 | TRBV4-1 | NA | TGCGCCAGCAGCCAAGCCGGGGGGTCTGCAACTAATGAAAAACTGTTTTTT | CASSQAGGSATNEKLFF
few | TRBJ2-4 | TRBV5-1 | TRBD1 | TGCGCCAGCAGCTCCGCCGACAGGGTCCAAAACATTCAGTACTTC | CASSSADRVQNIQYF
NA | TRBJ1-1 | TRBV28 | NA | TGTGCCAGCAGTCTGGACGGGAGGGCTTTCTTT | CASSLDGRAFF
few | TRBJ2-6 | TRBV2 | NA | TGTGCCAGCAGTGATTATTCAGAAGTCCTGACTTTC | CASSDYSEVLTF
NA | TRBJ1-3 | TRBV27 | TRBD1 | TGTGCCAGCAGTTCGGGGACAGGGCCAGGAAACACCATATATTTT | CASSSGTGPGNTIYF